Sequencing of this TCR beta chain was carried out in a study of blood T cell repertoires in COVID-19. Study overall: The samples span acute and convalescent COVID-19 from the United States, Italy and Spain. Nucleic acid was either cDNA or gDNA, and it came from T cells, B-cell-depleted T cells, or PBMCs.

Germline loops: CDR1 LNHDA, CDR2 SQIVND (reference sequence). The CDR3 covers 14 residues. J was trimmed by 2 bases and V by 5 bases; bases with no gene match: 4. Per the original methods: Cell counts per sample came from amplifying reference gene primers. The table came from immunoSEQ multiplex PCR; TCRdb's copy has only in-frame clones and leaves some out. V and J calls and clone size are those listed in that table; D and trimming were worked out from the DNA. The table includes about 38,000 clones, roughly 90% detected once. The TCR originated in a human donor in a cohort sampled during active COVID-19. Sequenced material: peripheral blood. The V gene is TRBV19, the J gene TRBJ2-3; the match to TRBD2 covers 7 bases. The CDR3 region is CASSRGLYTDTQYF. The CDR3, as DNA: TGTGCCAGTAGTCGGGGACTATACACAGATACGCAGTATTTT.